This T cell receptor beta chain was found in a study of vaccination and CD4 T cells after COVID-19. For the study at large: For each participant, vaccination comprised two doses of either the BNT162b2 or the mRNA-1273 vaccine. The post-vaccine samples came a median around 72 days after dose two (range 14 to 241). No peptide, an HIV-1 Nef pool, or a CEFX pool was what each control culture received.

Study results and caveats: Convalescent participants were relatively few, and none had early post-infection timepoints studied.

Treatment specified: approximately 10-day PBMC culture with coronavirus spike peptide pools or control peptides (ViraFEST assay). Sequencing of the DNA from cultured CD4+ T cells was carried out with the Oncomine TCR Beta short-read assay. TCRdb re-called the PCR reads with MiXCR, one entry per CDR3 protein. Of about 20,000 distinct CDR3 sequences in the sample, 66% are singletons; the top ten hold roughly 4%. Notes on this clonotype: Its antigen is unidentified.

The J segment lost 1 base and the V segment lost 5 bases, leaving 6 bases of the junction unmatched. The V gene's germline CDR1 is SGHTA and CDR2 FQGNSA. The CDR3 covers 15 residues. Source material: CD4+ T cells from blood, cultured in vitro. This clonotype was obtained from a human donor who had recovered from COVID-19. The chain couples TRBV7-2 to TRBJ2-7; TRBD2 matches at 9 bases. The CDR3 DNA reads TGTGCCAGCAGCCCCCGGACTAGCGCGTCCTACGAGCAGTACTTC. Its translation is CASSPRTSASYEQYF.